This T cell receptor beta chain was profiled in a study of blood T cell repertoires in COVID-19. Libraries were prepared by immunoSEQ multiplex PCR; TCRdb keeps only in-frame clonotypes and omits some of them. The sample gives 150,000 to 200,000 clones, 79% of which show up once; approximately 5.9% is in the top ten. CDR1 is KGHSH, CDR2 LQKENI, per germline. This CDR3 contains 16 residues. Unmatched junction bases numbered 13, after V lost 0 bases and J lost 13 bases. Sequencing input: peripheral blood. The sequence was obtained from a woman in her 40s with COVID-19, enrolled during active disease. The chain links TRBV18 to TRBJ2-1; 9 bases fit TRBD1. CDR3 nucleotides: TGTGCCAGCTCACCACCGATAATGCGCACAGGGGGCTTTCAGTTCTTC. This translates into CASSPPIMRTGGFQFF.